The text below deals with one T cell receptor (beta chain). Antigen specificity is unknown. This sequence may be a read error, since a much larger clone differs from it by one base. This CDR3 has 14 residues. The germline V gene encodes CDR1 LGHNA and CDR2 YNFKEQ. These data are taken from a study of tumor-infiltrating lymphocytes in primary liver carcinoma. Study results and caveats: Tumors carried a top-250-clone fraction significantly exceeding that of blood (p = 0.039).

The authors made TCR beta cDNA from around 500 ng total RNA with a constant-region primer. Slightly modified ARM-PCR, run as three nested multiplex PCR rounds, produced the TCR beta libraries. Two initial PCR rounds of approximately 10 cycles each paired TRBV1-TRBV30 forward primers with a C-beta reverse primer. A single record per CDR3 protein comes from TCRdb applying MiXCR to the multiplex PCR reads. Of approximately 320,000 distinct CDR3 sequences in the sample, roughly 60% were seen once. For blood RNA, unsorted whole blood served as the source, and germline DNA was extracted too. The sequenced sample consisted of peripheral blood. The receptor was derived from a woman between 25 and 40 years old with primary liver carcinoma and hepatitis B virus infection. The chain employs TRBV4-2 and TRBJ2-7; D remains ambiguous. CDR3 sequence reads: CASSQDPRSYEQHF. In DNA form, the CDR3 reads TGTGCCAGCAGCCAAGATCCTAGGTCGTACGAGCAGCACTTC.